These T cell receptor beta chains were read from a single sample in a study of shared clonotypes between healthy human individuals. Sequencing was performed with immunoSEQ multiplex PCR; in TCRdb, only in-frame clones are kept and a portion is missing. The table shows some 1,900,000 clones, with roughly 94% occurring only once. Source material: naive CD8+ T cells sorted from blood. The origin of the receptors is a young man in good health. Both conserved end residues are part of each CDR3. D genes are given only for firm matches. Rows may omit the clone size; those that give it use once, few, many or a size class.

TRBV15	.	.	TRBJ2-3	TGTGCCACCAGCAGATATTACGAGGAGGAGGAGCGCACAGATACGCAGTATTTT	CATSRYYEEEERTDTQYF
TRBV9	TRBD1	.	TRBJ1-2	TGTGCCAGCAGTGGGACAGGGGCCACCTATGGCTACACCTTC	CASSGTGATYGYTF
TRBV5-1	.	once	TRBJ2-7	TGCGCCAGCAGCTTAAGGAAGGGGTGGGACGAGCAGTACTTC	CASSLRKGWDEQYF
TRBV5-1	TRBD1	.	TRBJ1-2	TGCGCCATCGTGACAGGGGGTAACTATGGCTACACCTTC	CAIVTGGNYGYTF
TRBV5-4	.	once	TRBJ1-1	TGTGCCAGCAGCTTGGAGGAGGGACGGATGAACACTGAAGCTTTCTTT	CASSLEEGRMNTEAFF
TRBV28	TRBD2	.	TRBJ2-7	TGTGCCAGCAGTTTCCCAGCGGGGGGGCCAGGCGAGCAGTACTTC	CASSFPAGGPGEQYF
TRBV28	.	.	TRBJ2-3	TGTGCCAGCAGTTTACTACAGGGCGCAGATACGCAGTATTTT	CASSLLQGADTQYF
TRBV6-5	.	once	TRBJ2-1	TGTGCCAGCAGTTACGCGGCTAGCCTCAATGAGCAGTTCTTC	CASSYAASLNEQFF
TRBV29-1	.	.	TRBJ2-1	TGCAGCGTCGGGGTAACCGGCATGCAGTTCTTC	CSVGVTGMQFF
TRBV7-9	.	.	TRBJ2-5	TGTGCCAGCAGCATACGAGTCCCAGAGACCCAGTACTTC	CASSIRVPETQYF
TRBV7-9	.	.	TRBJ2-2	TGTGCCAGCAGCCTACGACGGGACGGGGAGCTGTTTTTT	CASSLRRDGELFF
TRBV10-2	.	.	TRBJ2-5	TGCGCCAGCAGTGAGGGAGGACGGGCCAACTTC	CASSEGGRANF
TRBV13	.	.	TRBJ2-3	TGTGCCAGCAGCTCTTACAGGGAGGGAGATACGCAGTATTTT	CASSSYREGDTQYF
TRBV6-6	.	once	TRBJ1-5	TGTGCCAGCAGTTCAGGGAGCAATCAGCCCCAGCATTTT	CASSSGSNQPQHF
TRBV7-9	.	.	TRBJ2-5	TGTGCCAGCAGCTTAGCGACAGGAGTGGGTGAAGAGACCCAGTACTTC	CASSLATGVGEETQYF
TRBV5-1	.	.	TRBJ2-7	TGCGCCAGCAGCTTGGCAAGGGTATCCTACGAGCAGTACTTC	CASSLARVSYEQYF
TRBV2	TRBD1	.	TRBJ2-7	TGTGCCAGCAGCCAACCGACAGGGTGGGACGAGCAGTACTTC	CASSQPTGWDEQYF
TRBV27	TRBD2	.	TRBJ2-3	TGTGCCAGCAGCCGGCTAGCGGCGGACACAGATACGCAGTATTTT	CASSRLAADTDTQYF
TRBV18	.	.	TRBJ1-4	TGTGCCAGCTCACCACACCCCGGGGCTGAAAAACTGTTTTTT	CASSPHPGAEKLFF
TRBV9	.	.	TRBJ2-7	TGTGCCAGCAGCGCGGCCCTGAGCTCCTACGAGCAGTACTTC	CASSAALSSYEQYF
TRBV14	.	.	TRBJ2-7	TGTGCCAGCAGCCAAGATCCGGGGAGGTACGAGCAGTACTTC	CASSQDPGRYEQYF
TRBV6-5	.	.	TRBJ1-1	TGTGCCAGCAGTTACTCCCGGGTCACTGAAGCTTTCTTT	CASSYSRVTEAFF
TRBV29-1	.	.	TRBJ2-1	TGCAGCGTTGAAGGGGGCCGCCCTGAGCAGTTCTTC	CSVEGGRPEQFF
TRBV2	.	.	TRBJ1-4	TGTGCCAGCAGCCCCTTGGGGGCGCAGGAAAAACTGTTTTTT	CASSPLGAQEKLFF
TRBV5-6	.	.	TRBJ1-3	TGTGCCAGCAGCCCGAGTTTCGGGGCGGAAGGAAACACCATATATTTT	CASSPSFGAEGNTIYF
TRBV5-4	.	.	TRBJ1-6	TGTGCCAGCAGGGGCCCCCCCTATAATTCACCCCTCCACTTT	CASRGPPYNSPLHF
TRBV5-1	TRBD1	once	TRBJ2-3	TGCGCCAGCAGCTTGGTTCTGGACAGGGCTTACTCAGATACGCAGTATTTT	CASSLVLDRAYSDTQYF
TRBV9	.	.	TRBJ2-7	TGTGCCAGCAGCCCTGGGGATACCTACGGGCAGTACTTC	CASSPGDTYGQYF
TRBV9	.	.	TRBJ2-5	TGTGCCAGCAGCCCACCACCGGCCGGGGCTCCACAAGAGACCCAGTACTTC	CASSPPPAGAPQETQYF
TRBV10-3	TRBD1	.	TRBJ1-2	TGTGCCATCAGTGAGTCATACGGGACAGGGAAGTCTGGCTACACCTTC	CAISESYGTGKSGYTF
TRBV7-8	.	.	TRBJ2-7	TGTGCCAGCAGCTTACTGGAGGGCTACGAGCAGTACTTC	CASSLLEGYEQYF
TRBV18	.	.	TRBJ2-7	TGTGCCAGCTCAGTCCCGACCGGGCGCTCCTACGAGCAGTACTTC	CASSVPTGRSYEQYF
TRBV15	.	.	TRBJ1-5	TGTGCCACCAGCCCGGGGAGGGAGGGAAGGCAGCCCCAGCATTTT	CATSPGREGRQPQHF
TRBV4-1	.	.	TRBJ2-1	TGCGCCAGCAGCCAAGAACCGGGAATAGGGAATGAGCAGTTCTTC	CASSQEPGIGNEQFF
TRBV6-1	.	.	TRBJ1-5	TGTGCCAGCAGTGTCGGGCAGCCCCAGCATTTT	CASSVGQPQHF
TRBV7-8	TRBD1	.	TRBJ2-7	TGTGCCAGCAGCTTCGGGACAGACGAGCAGTACTTC	CASSFGTDEQYF
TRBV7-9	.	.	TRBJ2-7	TGTGCCAGCAGCTCCGGGGAGTCCTACGAGCAGTACTTC	CASSSGESYEQYF
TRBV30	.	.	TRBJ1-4	TGTGCCTGGAGTGATTCCCTCCAGGCCTATAATGAAAAACTGTTTTTT	CAWSDSLQAYNEKLFF
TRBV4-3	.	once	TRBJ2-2	TGCGCCAGCAGCCCGGAGGGGATCGGGGAGCTGTTTTTT	CASSPEGIGELFF
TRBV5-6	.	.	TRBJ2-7	TGTGCCAGCAGCCAAGACAGCTCCTACGAGCAGTACTTC	CASSQDSSYEQYF
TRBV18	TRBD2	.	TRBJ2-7	TGTGCCAGCTCCCAAGGGACTAGCGGGAGTCTAGAGCAGTACTTC	CASSQGTSGSLEQYF
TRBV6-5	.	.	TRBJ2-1	TGTGCCAGCAGTTACTTTACTTACCCTTCCTACAATGAGCAGTTCTTC	CASSYFTYPSYNEQFF
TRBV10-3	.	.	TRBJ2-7	TGTGCCACCGGAGGGGGTTCCTACGAGCAGTACTTC	CATGGGSYEQYF
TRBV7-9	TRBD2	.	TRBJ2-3	TGTGCCAGCAGCCCCGGCCGGGGACTAGCGGGGACAGATACGCAGTATTTT	CASSPGRGLAGTDTQYF
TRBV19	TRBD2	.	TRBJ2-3	TGTGCCAGTAGTCCAGCTAGCGGGAGTGAGGATACGCAGTATTTT	CASSPASGSEDTQYF
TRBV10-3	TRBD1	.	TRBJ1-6	TGTGCCATCAGCGACGGACAGGGTAATTCACCCCTCCACTTT	CAISDGQGNSPLHF
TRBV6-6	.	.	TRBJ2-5	TGTGCCAGCAGTTACCTGACAGGATTTCAAGAGACCCAGTACTTC	CASSYLTGFQETQYF
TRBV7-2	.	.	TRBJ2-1	TGTGCCAGCAGCTTACGGGTCGAGCGTCCTGAGCAGTTCTTC	CASSLRVERPEQFF
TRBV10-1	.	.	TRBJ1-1	TGCGCCAGCAGGCCGGACCCCCAAAACACTGAAGCTTTCTTT	CASRPDPQNTEAFF
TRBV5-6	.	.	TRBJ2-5	TGTGCCAGCAGCTTGGCCGTGGGGTCCCGGGAGACCCAGTACTTC	CASSLAVGSRETQYF
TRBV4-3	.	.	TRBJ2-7	TGCGCCAGCAGCCCGAGACTAGGGGTCTACGAGCAGTACTTC	CASSPRLGVYEQYF
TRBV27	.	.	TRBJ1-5	TGTGCCAGCAGCGTAGGGTATACTCAGCCCCAGCATTTT	CASSVGYTQPQHF
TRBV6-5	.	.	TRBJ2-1	TGTGCCAGCTATCACAGACAGGCTTCCTACAATGAGCAGTTCTTC	CASYHRQASYNEQFF
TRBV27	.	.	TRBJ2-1	TGTGCCAGCGGCCCCACAGGACCCCCCTACTACAATGAGCAGTTCTTC	CASGPTGPPYYNEQFF
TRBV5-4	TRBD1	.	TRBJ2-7	TGTGCCAGCAGCGAACAGGGGGCAGCCTACGAGCAGTACTTC	CASSEQGAAYEQYF
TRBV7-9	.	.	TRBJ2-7	TGTGCCAGCAGCCCTAAGGGGGCGGGAGAGCAGTACTTC	CASSPKGAGEQYF
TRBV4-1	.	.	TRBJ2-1	TGCGCCAGCAGCGCTGGGGACTCCATCAATGAGCAGTTCTTC	CASSAGDSINEQFF
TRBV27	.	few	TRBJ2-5	TGTGCCAGCAGTTTATTGGGGGAACAAGAGACCCAGTACTTC	CASSLLGEQETQYF
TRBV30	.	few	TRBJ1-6	TGTGCCTGGACCCCAGGGGCCGGTGATTCACCCCTCCACTTT	CAWTPGAGDSPLHF
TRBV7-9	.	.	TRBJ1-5	TGTGCCAGCAGCTTATCCGGCAGAGATAGCAATCAGCCCCAGCATTTT	CASSLSGRDSNQPQHF